This T cell receptor beta chain was obtained from a study of OX40 agonist ivuxolimab in advanced cancers. Looking at the study overall: Ivuxolimab is an agonistic anti-OX40 (CD134) antibody, and patients were treated with it.

Regarding the study as a whole: People who partly responded at 0.1-3.0 mg/kg had some of the least clonal expansion seen.

Germline V gives CDR1 LGHNA, CDR2 YNFKEQ. The CDR3 sequence is 15 residues long. Trimming took 1 base from V and 2 from J, leaving 11 bases between them. This clone was counted only a few times. Its target is not known. Generated by immunoSEQ multiplex PCR, the TCRdb table keeps only in-frame clones and is missing some. The data hold roughly 80,000 clones, with over 90% observed a single time. The chain recombines TRBV4-2 with TRBJ2-5; D is tentatively TRBD1 or TRBD2 (6 bases each). Sequences were derived from CD4+ or CD8+ T cells sorted from blood, sampled in a trial of the OX40 agonist ivuxolimab. This TCR derives from an adult with an advanced solid tumor such as melanoma, head and neck, liver or kidney cancer. CDR3 loop: CASSQGGAAQETQYF. DNA for the CDR3: TGTGCCAGCAGCCAAGGGGGGGCAGCTCAAGAGACCCAGTACTTC.